These 14 T cell receptor beta chains share one sample of origin, sequenced in a study of siplizumab effects on memory and regulatory T cells. Sequencing was performed with immunoSEQ multiplex PCR; in TCRdb, only in-frame clones are kept and a portion is missing. Here the sample spans about 68,000 clones, about 92% being singletons. Specimen: CD8+ T cells sorted from blood. Receptors were obtained from a human donor in good health.

The J gene is TRBJ2-1, the V gene TRBV27; D uncertain. Looked up from germline, CDR1 is MNHEY and CDR2 is SMNVEV (reference sequence). V was cut by 3 bases and J by 3 bases, with 6 bases left in between. The CDR3 covers 13 residues. The CDR3 bases are TGTGCCAGCAGTTTTTCCGACTACAATGAGCAGTTCTTC. Amino acids: CASSFSDYNEQFF.

The chain links TRBV7-2 to TRBJ2-2; 7 bases map to TRBD1. Germline-derived CDR1 and CDR2 are SGHTA and FQGNSA. CDR3 length equals 17 residues. V was pared by 6 bases and J by 0 bases, with 10 bases of the junction left unmatched. The CDR3 DNA follows: TGTGCCAGCAGTCTAGGACCCGGGACAGCGAACACCGGGGAGCTGTTTTTT. Translation: CASSLGPGTANTGELFF.

The chain recombines TRBV9 with TRBJ1-6, with D perhaps TRBD1 (5 bases). CDR1 is SGDLS and CDR2 is YYNGEE in the germline V gene. V lost 3 bases to trimming and J lost 7 bases, with 14 bases between them. The CDR3 has 15 amino acids. The CDR3 DNA sequence: TGTGCCAGCAGCGCCCACTCGGGACCCAATTCACCCCTCCACTTT. Its protein is CASSAHSGPNSPLHF.

The rearrangement joins TRBV28 to TRBJ2-5; D unclear. Germline CDR1 and CDR2: MDHEN and SYDVKM. This CDR3 contains 12 residues. The V and J ends lost 3 bases and 4 bases respectively, with 6 bases between them. The CDR3 spells CASSFSVETQYF. In DNA form, the CDR3 reads TGTGCCAGCAGTTTTTCCGTAGAGACCCAGTACTTC.

The chain has TRBV4-1 and TRBJ2-7; 9 nucleotides agree with TRBD1. The CDR3 extends over 16 amino acids. Germline V gene lookup returns CDR1 MGHRA and CDR2 YSYEKL. The V gene end was trimmed by 1 base and the J gene end by 3 bases; junction bases not matched to a gene: 7. The CDR3 bases are TGCGCCAGCAGCCAAGTCCTGGGACAGGGCTACTACGAGCAGTACTTC. This sequence encodes CASSQVLGQGYYEQYF.

The rearrangement joins TRBV6-1 to TRBJ1-3, with D hard to call. Looked up from germline, CDR1 is MNHNS and CDR2 is SASEGT. CDR3 length: 17 residues. The V end lost 4 bases, the J end lost 4 bases, and 20 bases lay between the germline ends. The CDR3 DNA sequence: TGTGCCAGCAGTGGATCGTTTGGGCCCCTCACGGGAAACACCATATATTTT. Protein: CASSGSFGPLTGNTIYF.

The chain uses TRBV9 and TRBJ2-1; 7 bases are shared with TRBD1. Germline V gene lookup returns CDR1 SGDLS and CDR2 YYNGEE. V lost 0 bases to trimming and J lost 7 bases; unmatched junction nucleotides: 16. The CDR3 is 18 amino acids. CDR3: CASSVDQYSTGVGNEQFF. The CDR3 DNA is TGTGCCAGCAGCGTAGATCAGTACAGTACAGGGGTTGGGAATGAGCAGTTCTTC. Looking up the rest from reference TRBV9 and TRBJ2-1 gives the full variable domain: DSGVTQTPKHLITATGQRVTLRCSPRSGDLSVYWYQQSLDQGLQFLIQYYNGEERAKGNILERFSAQQFPDLHSELNLSSLELGDSALYFCASSVDQYSTGVGNEQFFGPGTRLTVL.

The chain links TRBV19 to TRBJ1-5, with 7 bases lining up with TRBD1. This CDR3 is 16 amino acids long. V lost 6 bases to trimming and J lost 3 bases; unmatched junction nucleotides: 11. Looked up from germline, CDR1 is LNHDA and CDR2 is SQIVND (reference sequence). CDR3 DNA sequence: TGTGCCAGTAGCTACTCAGGGGGTCGTTCCAATCAGCCCCAGCATTTT. This translates into CASSYSGGRSNQPQHF.

The chain uses TRBV4-1 and TRBJ1-1; D may be TRBD1 (5 bases). V lost 1 base to trimming and J lost 3 bases, with 15 bases between them. This CDR3 has 16 amino acids. Germline V gene sequence: CDR1 MGHRA, CDR2 YSYEKL. The CDR3: CASSQGEAGTYTEAFF. CDR3 nucleotide sequence: TGCGCCAGCAGCCAAGGGGAGGCAGGGACTTACACTGAAGCTTTCTTT.

The CDR3 region is CASSQDRGYSYGYTF. CDR3 sequence (DNA): TGCGCCAGCAGCCAAGACCGGGGCTACTCCTATGGCTACACCTTC. The rearrangement joins TRBV4-3 to TRBJ1-2; possibly TRBD1 for D (5 bases). V gave up 0 bases and J gave up 4 bases, with 12 bases separating them. The CDR3 totals 15 residues. Per the germline V gene, CDR1 is LGHNA and CDR2 is YSLEER.

This chain uses TRBV11-3 with TRBJ2-1; tentatively, D is TRBD1 or TRBD2 (5 bases each). The CDR3 is 12 amino acids. The V end lost 3 bases, the J end lost 8 bases, and 8 bases lay between the germline ends. Per the germline V gene, CDR1 is SGHNT and CDR2 is YENEEA. CDR3 DNA: TGTGCCAGCAGCTTGATGGGGGATGAGCAGTTCTTC. Translating gives CASSLMGDEQFF.

The CDR3 nucleotides read TGCGCCAGCAGCTGGCCCCGGGACAGGGGAGGTTATGAGCAGTTCTTC. It is translated as CASSWPRDRGGYEQFF. This chain uses TRBV5-1 with TRBJ2-1; 10 nucleotides agree with TRBD1. The germline CDR1 and CDR2 sequences are SGHRS and YFSETQ. V gave up 3 bases and J gave up 8 bases; unmatched junction bases: 11. The CDR3 runs 16 residues. Filled out from reference TRBV5-1 and TRBJ2-1, the complete variable domain reads KAGVTQTPRYLIKTRGQQVTLSCSPISGHRSVSWYQQTPGQGLQFLFEYFSETQRNKGNFPGRFSGRQFSNSRSEMNVSTLELGDSALYLCASSWPRDRGGYEQFFGPGTRLTVL.

The J gene is TRBJ2-3, the V gene TRBV6-1; D could derive from TRBD1 or TRBD2 (5 bases each). CDR3 length: 16 residues. Looked up from germline, CDR1 is MNHNS and CDR2 is SASEGT. With 2 bases removed from V and 4 bases from J, the gap between germline ends came to 16 bases. The CDR3 protein is CASSEWGPPSADTQYF. Here the CDR3 DNA reads TGTGCCAGCAGTGAATGGGGACCGCCTTCCGCAGATACGCAGTATTTT.

CDR3 bases: TGCGCCAGCAGCCCGGGGGGGTCCTACGAGCAGTACTTC. It codes for CASSPGGSYEQYF. The genes are TRBV4-3 and TRBJ2-7, with 8 nucleotides matching TRBD2. The germline gives CDR1 LGHNA, CDR2 YSLEER. V shed 4 bases, J shed 1 base, and the junction held 0 bases outside the gene matches. This CDR3 is 13 amino acids long.